A single sample gave rise to the 17 T cell receptor beta chains below, sequenced in a study of cytomegalovirus exposure and HLA in healthy donors. The PCR had 60 Vbeta and 13 Jbeta primers. TCRdb's table, derived via immunoSEQ multiplex PCR, lists solely in-frame clones and lacks some. The sample includes more than 130,000 clones, around 78% of them seen just once. The sequenced material came from PBMCs. The receptors were gathered from a male donor in good health and CMV-seronegative.

The rearrangement uses TRBV10-2 and TRBJ1-5; 8 bases line up with TRBD1. The CDR3 sequence is 15 residues long. The germline V gene encodes CDR1 WSHSY and CDR2 SAAADI. Trimming took 2 bases from V and 0 from J; bases not matched to a gene: 0. The CDR3 sequence is CASSETGGSNQPQHF. The DNA for the CDR3 is TGCGCCAGCAGTGAGACAGGGGGTAGCAATCAGCCCCAGCATTTT.

The chain is built from TRBV29-1 and TRBJ2-4; D perhaps matches TRBD2 (6 bases). The CDR3 has 11 amino acids. Germline CDR1 and CDR2: SQVTM and ANQGSEA. The V end was cut by 7 bases, the J end by 5 bases, with 9 bases between. CDR3 loop: CSGREENIQYF. As DNA, the CDR3 is TGCAGCGGCAGGGAGGAAAACATTCAGTACTTC.

The rearrangement uses TRBV6-6 and TRBJ1-3, with 9 bases that match TRBD1. The CDR3 extends over 15 amino acids. Trimming cost V 2 bases and J 5 bases; bases outside gene matches: 4. Germline V gives CDR1 MNHNY, CDR2 SVGAGI (reference sequence). The DNA for the CDR3 is TGTGCCAGCAGTTACCCCACAGGGGGCCGAAACACCATATATTTT. This sequence encodes CASSYPTGGRNTIYF.

V is TRBV5-1 and J is TRBJ1-5; 7 positions match TRBD1. The CDR3 covers 16 residues. In germline, CDR1 is SGHRS, CDR2 YFSETQ. The V gene end was trimmed by 4 bases and the J gene end by 6 bases; junction bases not matched to a gene: 13. The CDR3 loop reads CASSLTGDRLGQPQHF. The CDR3, as DNA: TGCGCCAGCAGCCTAACAGGGGATCGTTTGGGTCAGCCCCAGCATTTT.

This chain links TRBV7-8 with TRBJ1-5; perhaps TRBD1 as D (6 bases). The CDR3 is made up of 14 amino acids. V lost 5 bases and J lost 7, with 15 bases in between. CDR1 and CDR2 (germline): SGHVS, FQNEAQ. This chain's CDR3 is CASSPSTGLQPQHF. CDR3 nucleotide sequence: TGTGCCAGCAGCCCCTCCACAGGGTTGCAGCCCCAGCATTTT.

This clone was observed a few times. The chain links TRBV6-1 to TRBJ1-1; 8 bases match TRBD1. The germline gives CDR1 MNHNS, CDR2 SASEGT. The CDR3 is 14 residues long. V gave up 7 bases and J gave up 5 bases; unmatched junction bases: 9. CDR3 bases: TGTGCCAGCATGGGGGACAGGACGAGGACTGAAGCTTTCTTT. This sequence encodes CASMGDRTRTEAFF.

Here the CDR3 DNA reads TGTGCCAGCAGTTTAACCGGCAGGGGGCGGCACGAGCAGTACTTC. Residues: CASSLTGRGRHEQYF. V usage is TRBV27 and J usage is TRBJ2-5; 8 bases map to TRBD1. The J call is in doubt because the DNA end fits TRBJ2-7 better. CDR1 MNHEY and CDR2 SMNVEV come from the germline V gene (reference sequence). The CDR3 covers 15 residues.

The chain joins TRBV30 to TRBJ1-1, with TRBD1 as a possible D gene (5 bases). Looked up from germline, CDR1 is GTSNPN and CDR2 is SVGIG (reference sequence). The length of the CDR3 is 13 residues. V was shortened by 2 bases and J by 8 bases, with 15 bases between the two germline ends. The chain's CDR3 is CAWSYRRGGEAFF. CDR3 nucleotides: TGTGCCTGGAGTTATAGGAGGGGAGGAGAAGCTTTCTTT.

V usage is TRBV2 and J usage is TRBJ2-7; 9 bases fit TRBD1. The germline CDR1 and CDR2 sequences are SNHLY and FYNNEI. The CDR3 has 14 residues. J lost 2 bases, V lost 7 bases, and 6 bases had no gene match. CDR3 nucleotides: TGTGCCAGCAATAGGGACAGGGTGACCTACGAGCAGTACTTC. Translated, it gives CASNRDRVTYEQYF.

The rearrangement uses TRBV10-3 and TRBJ2-7, with a tentative D call TRBD2 (6 bases). Germline V gives CDR1 ENHRY, CDR2 SYGVKD. With 2 bases removed from V and 1 base from J, the gap between germline ends came to 12 bases. The CDR3 sequence is 15 residues long. The chain's CDR3 is CAISENAGPSYEQYF. The CDR3 coding sequence is TGTGCCATCAGTGAGAATGCGGGGCCTTCCTACGAGCAGTACTTC.

About this clone itself: A read error may account for a junction end that differs from germline. The rearrangement uses TRBV7-6 and TRBJ2-7; 8 bases align to TRBD1. This CDR3 contains 14 residues. The germline V gene encodes CDR1 SGHVS and CDR2 FNYEAQ. The CDR3 spells CASSARTGSCTVDF. Written as DNA, the CDR3 is TGTGCCAGCAGCGCCAGGACAGGGTCCTGTACTGTTGACTTC. Based on the CDR3 plus reference TRBV7-6 and TRBJ2-7, the full variable domain is GAGVSQSPRYKVTKRGQDVALRCDPISGHVSLYWYRQALGQGPEFLTYFNYEAQQDKSGLPNDRFSAERPEGSISTLTIQRTEQRDSAMYRCASSARTGSCTVDFGPGTRLTVT.

To note about this clone: One end of the junction is discordant with germline, which a read error may explain. CDR3 protein: CSSSLLETTAFF. The CDR3 bases are TGTTCCAGCAGCTTACTTGAGACAACGGCTTTCTTT. The rearrangement links TRBV7-9 to TRBJ1-1; D call uncertain. This CDR3 has 12 amino acids. Germline CDR1 reads SEHNR; CDR2 reads FQNEAQ (reference sequence).

The V and J genes are TRBV18 and TRBJ2-2, with 7 positions matching TRBD1. J was trimmed by 2 bases and V by 4 bases; bases with no gene match: 7. The CDR3 totals 16 residues. Germline V lookup: CDR1 KGHSH, CDR2 LQKENI. The CDR3, as DNA: TGTGCCAGCTCACAAAGGACAGGTCTCAACACCGGGGAGCTGTTTTTT. This translates into CASSQRTGLNTGELFF.

The V and J genes are TRBV7-2 and TRBJ2-7; a possible D gene is TRBD1 (6 bases). In germline, CDR1 is SGHTA, CDR2 FQGNSA. The CDR3 loop spans 16 amino acids. The germline V and J ends were trimmed by 5 bases and 1 base, with 18 bases remaining between them. The CDR3 spells CASSTHRTAISYEQYF. CDR3 DNA: TGTGCCAGCAGCACACACAGGACAGCCATTTCCTACGAGCAGTACTTC.

This clone was recorded once. V and J are TRBV5-8 and TRBJ2-2; TRBD1 is a possible D gene (5 bases). This CDR3 spans 16 amino acids. V gave up 4 bases and J gave up 4 bases, with 17 bases separating them. Germline V lookup: CDR1 SGHTS, CDR2 YDEGEE. The CDR3 protein is CASSPRVSSSTGELFF. The CDR3, as DNA: TGTGCCAGCAGCCCCAGGGTCAGCTCGAGCACCGGGGAGCTGTTTTTT.

As to this clone: A junction boundary mismatches the germline segment, possibly from a read error. This rearrangement joins TRBV14 to TRBJ2-1; weak D call: TRBD2 (5 bases). The CDR3 runs to 13 residues. Germline V CDR1 and CDR2: SGHDN, FVKESK. The CDR3 sequence: CANSQRAGNEQFF. The CDR3 bases are TGTGCCAACAGCCAACGGGCGGGCAATGAGCAGTTCTTC.

DNA for the CDR3: TGTGCCAGCAGCGCGGGCTACGAGCAGTACTTC. It codes for CASSAGYEQYF. The chain couples TRBV5-6 to TRBJ2-7; TRBD2 might be the D (5 bases). V dropped 4 bases and J dropped 3 bases, with 5 bases sitting between them. The CDR3 loop spans 11 amino acids. Germline V gene lookup returns CDR1 SGHDT and CDR2 YYEEEE.